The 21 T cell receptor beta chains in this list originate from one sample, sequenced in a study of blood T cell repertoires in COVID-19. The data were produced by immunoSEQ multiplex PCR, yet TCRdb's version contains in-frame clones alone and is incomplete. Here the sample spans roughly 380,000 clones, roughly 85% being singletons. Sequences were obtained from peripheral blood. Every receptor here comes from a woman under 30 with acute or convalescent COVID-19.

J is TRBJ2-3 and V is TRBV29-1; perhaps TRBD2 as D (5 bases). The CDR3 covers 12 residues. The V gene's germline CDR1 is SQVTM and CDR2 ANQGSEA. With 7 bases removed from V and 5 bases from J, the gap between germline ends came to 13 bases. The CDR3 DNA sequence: TGCAGCGGGACTGGCGCAGGAGATACGCAGTATTTT. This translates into CSGTGAGDTQYF.

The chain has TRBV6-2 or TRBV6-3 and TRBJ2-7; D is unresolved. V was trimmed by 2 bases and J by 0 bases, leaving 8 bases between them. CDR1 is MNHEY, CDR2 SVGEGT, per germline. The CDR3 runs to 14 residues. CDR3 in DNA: TGTGCCAGCAGTTACCCACGGTTCTCCTACGAGCAGTACTTC. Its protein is CASSYPRFSYEQYF.

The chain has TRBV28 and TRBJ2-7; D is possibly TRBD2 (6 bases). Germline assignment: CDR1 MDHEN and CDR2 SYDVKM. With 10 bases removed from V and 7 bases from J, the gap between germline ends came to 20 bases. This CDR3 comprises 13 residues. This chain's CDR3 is CAIAGRSPGEQYF. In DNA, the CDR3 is TGTGCCATCGCGGGGAGGAGTCCGGGGGAGCAGTACTTC.

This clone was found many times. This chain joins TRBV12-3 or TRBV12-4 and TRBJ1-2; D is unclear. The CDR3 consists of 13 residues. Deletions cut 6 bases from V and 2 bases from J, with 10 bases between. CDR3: CASRQRENYGYTF. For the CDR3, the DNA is TGTGCCAGCAGACAACGGGAGAACTATGGCTACACCTTC.

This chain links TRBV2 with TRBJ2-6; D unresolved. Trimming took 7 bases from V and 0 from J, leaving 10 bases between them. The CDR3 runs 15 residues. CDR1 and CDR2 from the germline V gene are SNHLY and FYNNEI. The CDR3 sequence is CASTAGPSGANVLTF. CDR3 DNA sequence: TGTGCCAGCACCGCTGGGCCCTCTGGGGCCAACGTCCTGACTTTC.

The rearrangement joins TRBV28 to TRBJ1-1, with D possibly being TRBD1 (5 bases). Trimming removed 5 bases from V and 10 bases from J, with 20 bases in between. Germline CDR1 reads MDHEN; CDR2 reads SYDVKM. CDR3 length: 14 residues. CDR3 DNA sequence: TGTGCCAGCAGTCCCCTGGGTCAGGGCATTGGAGCTTTCTTT. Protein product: CASSPLGQGIGAFF. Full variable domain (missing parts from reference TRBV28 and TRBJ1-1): DVKVTQSSRYLVKRTGEKVFLECVQDMDHENMFWYRQDPGLGLRLIYFSYDVKMKEKGDIPEGYSVSREKKERFSLILESASTNQTSMYLCASSPLGQGIGAFFGQGTRLTVV.

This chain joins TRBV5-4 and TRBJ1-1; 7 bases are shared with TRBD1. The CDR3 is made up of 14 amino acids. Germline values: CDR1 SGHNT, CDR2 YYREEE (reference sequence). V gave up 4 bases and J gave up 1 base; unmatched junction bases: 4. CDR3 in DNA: TGTGCCAGCAGCGACAGGGCGGCGAACACTGAAGCTTTCTTT. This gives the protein CASSDRAANTEAFF. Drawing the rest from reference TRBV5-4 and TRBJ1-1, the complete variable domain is ETGVTQSPTHLIKTRGQQVTLRCSSQSGHNTVSWYQQALGQGPQFIFQYYREEENGRGNFPPRFSGLQFPNYSSELNVNALELDDSALYLCASSDRAANTEAFFGQGTRLTVV.

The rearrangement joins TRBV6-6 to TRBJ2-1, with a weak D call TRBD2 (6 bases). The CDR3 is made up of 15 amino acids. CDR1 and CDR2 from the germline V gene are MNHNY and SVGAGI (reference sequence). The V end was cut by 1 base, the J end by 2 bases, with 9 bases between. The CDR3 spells CASSYWGRPYNEQFF. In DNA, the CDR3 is TGTGCCAGCAGTTACTGGGGGAGGCCCTACAATGAGCAGTTCTTC.

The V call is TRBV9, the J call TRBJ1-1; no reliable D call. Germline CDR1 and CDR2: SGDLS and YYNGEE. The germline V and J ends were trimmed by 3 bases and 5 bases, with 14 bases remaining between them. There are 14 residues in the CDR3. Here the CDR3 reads CASSANTRGTEAFF. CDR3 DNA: TGTGCCAGCAGCGCAAACACTCGCGGGACTGAAGCTTTCTTT.

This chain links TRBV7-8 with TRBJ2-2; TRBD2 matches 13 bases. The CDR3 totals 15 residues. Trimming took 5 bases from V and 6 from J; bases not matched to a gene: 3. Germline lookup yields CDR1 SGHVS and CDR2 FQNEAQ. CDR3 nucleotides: TGTGCCAGCAGCAGAGGACTAGCGGGAGCCGGGGAGCTGTTTTTT. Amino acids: CASSRGLAGAGELFF. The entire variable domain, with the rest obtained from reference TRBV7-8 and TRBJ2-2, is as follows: GAGVSQSPRYKVAKRGQDVALRCDPISGHVSLFWYQQALGQGPEFLTYFQNEAQLDKSGLPSDRFFAERPEGSVSTLKIQRTQQEDSAVYLCASSRGLAGAGELFFGEGSRLTVL.

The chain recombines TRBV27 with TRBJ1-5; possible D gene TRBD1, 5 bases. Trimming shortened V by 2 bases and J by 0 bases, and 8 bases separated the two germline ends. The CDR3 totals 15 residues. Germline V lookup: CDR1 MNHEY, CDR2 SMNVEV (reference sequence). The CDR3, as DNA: TGTGCCAGCAGTTTAGACAGCTATAGCAATCAGCCCCAGCATTTT. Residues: CASSLDSYSNQPQHF.

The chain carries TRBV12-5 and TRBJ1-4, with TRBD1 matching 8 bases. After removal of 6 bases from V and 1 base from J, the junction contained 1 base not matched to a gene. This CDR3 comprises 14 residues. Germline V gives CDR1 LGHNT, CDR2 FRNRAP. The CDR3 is CASGTGVTNEKLFF. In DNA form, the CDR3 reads TGTGCTAGTGGGACAGGGGTAACTAATGAAAAACTGTTTTTT.

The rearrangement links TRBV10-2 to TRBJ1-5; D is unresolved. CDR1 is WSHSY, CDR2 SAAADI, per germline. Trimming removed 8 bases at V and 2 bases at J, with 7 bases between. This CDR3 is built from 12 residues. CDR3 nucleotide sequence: TGCGCCAGCGGGCGGGGCAATCAGCCCCAGCATTTT. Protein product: CASGRGNQPQHF.

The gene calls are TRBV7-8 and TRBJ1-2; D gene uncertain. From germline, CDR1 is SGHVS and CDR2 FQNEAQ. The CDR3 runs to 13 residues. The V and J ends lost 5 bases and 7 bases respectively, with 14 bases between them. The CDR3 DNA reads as TGTGCCAGCAGCCCTTCCCAGGATCGTGGCTACACCTTC. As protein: CASSPSQDRGYTF. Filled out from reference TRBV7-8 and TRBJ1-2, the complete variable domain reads GAGVSQSPRYKVAKRGQDVALRCDPISGHVSLFWYQQALGQGPEFLTYFQNEAQLDKSGLPSDRFFAERPEGSVSTLKIQRTQQEDSAVYLCASSPSQDRGYTFGSGTRLTVV.

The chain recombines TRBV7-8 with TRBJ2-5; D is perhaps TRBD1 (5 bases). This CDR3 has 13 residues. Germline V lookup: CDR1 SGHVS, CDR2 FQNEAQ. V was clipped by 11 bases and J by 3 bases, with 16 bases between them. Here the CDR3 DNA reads TGTGCCGCACAGAGACAGCCTAAAGAGACCCAGTACTTC. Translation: CAAQRQPKETQYF.

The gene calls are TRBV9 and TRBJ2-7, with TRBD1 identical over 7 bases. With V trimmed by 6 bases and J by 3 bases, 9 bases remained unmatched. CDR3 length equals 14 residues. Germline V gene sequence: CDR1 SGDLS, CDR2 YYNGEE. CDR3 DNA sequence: TGTGCCAGCAACCCGTCCGGACAGGTCTACGAGCAGTACTTC. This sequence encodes CASNPSGQVYEQYF.

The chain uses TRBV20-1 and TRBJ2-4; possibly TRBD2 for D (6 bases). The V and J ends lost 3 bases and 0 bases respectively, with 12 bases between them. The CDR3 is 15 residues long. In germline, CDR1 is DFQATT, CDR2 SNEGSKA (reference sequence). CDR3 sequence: CSASAGRLAKNIQYF. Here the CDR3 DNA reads TGCAGTGCTAGTGCGGGAAGATTAGCCAAAAACATTCAGTACTTC.

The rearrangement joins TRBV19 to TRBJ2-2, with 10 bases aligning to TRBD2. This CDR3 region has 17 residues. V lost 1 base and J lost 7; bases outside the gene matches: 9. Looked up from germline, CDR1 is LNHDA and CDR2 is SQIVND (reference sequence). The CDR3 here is CASSIGLAGGLGGELFF. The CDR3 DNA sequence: TGTGCCAGTAGTATAGGACTAGCGGGTGGATTGGGCGGGGAGCTGTTTTTT.

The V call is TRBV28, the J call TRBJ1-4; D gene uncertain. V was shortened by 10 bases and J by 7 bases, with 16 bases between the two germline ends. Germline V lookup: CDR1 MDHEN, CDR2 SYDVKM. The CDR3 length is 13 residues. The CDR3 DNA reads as TGTGCCATAAACGATAAGGGAGTTGAAAAACTGTTTTTT. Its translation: CAINDKGVEKLFF.

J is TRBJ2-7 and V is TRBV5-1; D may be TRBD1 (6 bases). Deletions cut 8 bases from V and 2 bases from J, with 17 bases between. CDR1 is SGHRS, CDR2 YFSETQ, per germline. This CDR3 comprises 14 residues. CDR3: CASGEKDRPYEQYF. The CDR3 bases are TGCGCCAGTGGAGAAAAGGACAGACCCTACGAGCAGTACTTC.

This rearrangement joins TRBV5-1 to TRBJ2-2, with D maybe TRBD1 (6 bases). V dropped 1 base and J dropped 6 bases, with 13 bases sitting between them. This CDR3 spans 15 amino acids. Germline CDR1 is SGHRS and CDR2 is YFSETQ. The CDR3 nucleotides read TGCGCCAGCAGCTTGACAGGGACCATCGCCGGGGAGCTGTTTTTT. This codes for CASSLTGTIAGELFF.